What follows are 26 T cell receptor beta chains derived from one specimen sequenced in a study of regulatory T cells in long-lasting Graves disease. Building of the TCR beta libraries involved iRepertoire HTBI primers and Arm-PCR of CDR3 regions. TCRdb processed the multiplex PCR reads anew with MiXCR; each CDR3 protein has one entry. Counted here are about 360,000 distinct CDR3 sequences, under 20% occurring once; the ten biggest clones make up 20%. The time point is: newly diagnosed GD, antithyroid drugs for less than 3 months. Scientists built the TCR library using RNA that was extracted from PBMCs. These same data were also listed under a study on T cells in Graves' hyperthyroidism and ophthalmopathy.

The material sequenced was peripheral blood mononuclear cells (PBMCs), taken at new diagnosis, from a patient treated with antithyroid drugs. The receptors stem from a woman in her late teens or twenties with Graves disease.

As regards this clonotype: The likely explanation is a read error, given a far larger clone one base away. The chain couples TRBV7-9 to TRBJ2-6; D gene unclear. CDR1 is SEHNR, CDR2 FQNEAQ, per germline (reference sequence). CDR3 length equals 15 residues. V was clipped by 3 bases and J by 9 bases, with 15 bases between them. DNA for the CDR3: TGTGCCAGCAGCTTTCTCCGGGCCGACAACAACGTCCTGACTTTC. Translating it yields CASSFLRADNNVLTF.

In its sample, this clonotype was seen many times. V usage is TRBV18 and J usage is TRBJ2-1; 7 bases map to TRBD1. Germline assignment: CDR1 KGHSH and CDR2 LQKENI. There are 12 residues in the CDR3. Trimming cost V 6 bases and J 10 bases; bases outside gene matches: 6. The CDR3 protein is CASSRNRGEQFF. CDR3 nucleotide sequence: TGTGCCAGCTCGCGAAACAGGGGCGAGCAGTTCTTC.

There are a few counts of this clonotype. Possible read error: a much larger clone is one base away. The genes are TRBV28 and TRBJ2-3; D perhaps matches TRBD2 (6 bases). The germline gives CDR1 MDHEN, CDR2 SYDVKM. There are 14 residues in the CDR3. The V gene lost 3 bases and the J gene lost 3 bases, with 10 bases spanning the gap. Here the CDR3 DNA reads TGTGCCAGCAGTTTTTTTGGGGGGACAGATACGCAGTATTTT. This translates into CASSFFGGTDTQYF.

This rearrangement joins TRBV19 to TRBJ2-1; 16 bases are shared with TRBD2. With 1 base clipped from V and 3 bases from J, the junction kept 6 bases outside the gene matches. The length of the CDR3 is 19 residues. CDR1 is LNHDA and CDR2 is SQIVND in the germline V gene (reference sequence). The CDR3 DNA is TGTGCCAGTAGTATAGCCGGGACTAGCGGGAGGGGGGACTACAATGAGCAGTTCTTC. It encodes CASSIAGTSGRGDYNEQFF.

This clonotype showed up just a few times. The V call is TRBV6-6, the J call TRBJ1-3; the D is unclear. Germline-derived CDR1 and CDR2 are MNHNY and SVGAGI (reference sequence). The CDR3 consists of 15 residues. Trimming removed 0 bases from V and 8 bases from J, with 14 bases in between. In nucleotides, the CDR3 is TGTGCCAGCAGTTACTCGCCCGGGGTGGTGGACACCATATATTTT. Its protein product is CASSYSPGVVDTIYF.

This clonotype appeared a few times. The V gene is TRBV4-2, the J gene TRBJ1-4; TRBD1 aligns across 8 bases. Germline V CDR1 and CDR2: LGHNA, YNFKEQ. CDR3 size: 14 residues. The junction had 3 bases not matched to a gene; V was cut back by 3 bases and J by 6 bases. The CDR3 protein is CASSHPGGYEKLFF. Written as DNA, the CDR3 is TGTGCCAGCAGCCACCCAGGGGGCTATGAAAAACTGTTTTTT.

The table lists this clonotype with a few counts. Here the CDR3 omits its conserved ending phenylalanine or tryptophan, so a read error is the likely source. This chain joins TRBV7-8 and TRBJ2-6; D not certain. In germline, CDR1 is SGHVS, CDR2 FQNEAQ. The CDR3 has 17 residues. Trimming stripped 6 bases from V and 1 base from J, with 16 bases between. Here the CDR3 reads CASRDPLIVSGANVLTS. The DNA of the CDR3 is TGTGCCAGCAGGGATCCCCTTATAGTATCTGGGGCCAACGTCCTGACTTCC.

The chain carries TRBV7-9 and TRBJ2-1; 7 bases map to TRBD2. In germline, CDR1 is SEHNR, CDR2 FQNEAQ (reference sequence). J was trimmed by 3 bases and V by 7 bases; bases with no gene match: 9. The CDR3 is 15 amino acids. The CDR3 nucleotides are TGTGCCAGCACCCCCGGCGGGGGTCTCTACAATGAGCAGTTCTTC. Its protein product is CASTPGGGLYNEQFF.

The rearrangement uses TRBV6-2 or TRBV6-3 and TRBJ2-5, with D hard to call. Looked up from germline, CDR1 is MNHEY and CDR2 is SVGEGT. The CDR3 loop spans 16 amino acids. V dropped 4 bases and J dropped 6 bases, with 21 bases sitting between them. Written as DNA, the CDR3 is TGTGCCAGCAGTTTTCGGTTAGGGCTAGGGAAGAAGACCCAGTACTTC. This codes for CASSFRLGLGKKTQYF.

This clonotype showed up just a few times. This chain uses TRBV19 with TRBJ1-5; 7 nucleotides align to TRBD1. The germline V gene has CDR1 LNHDA and CDR2 SQIVND (reference sequence). V dropped 4 bases and J dropped 4; count of bases not matched to a gene: 19. This CDR3 spans 19 amino acids. The DNA for the CDR3 is TGTGCCAGTAGTAGAAGACAGGGTGGAGGTAATTTTCTTAATCAGCCCCAGCATTTT. This gives the protein CASSRRQGGGNFLNQPQHF.

This clonotype was seen many times. The V call is TRBV28, the J call TRBJ2-2; 10 bases map to TRBD2. The germline gives CDR1 MDHEN, CDR2 SYDVKM. The CDR3 has 19 amino acids. The trim removed 5 bases at V and 3 bases at J, leaving 15 bases unmatched. The DNA of the CDR3 is TGTGCCAGCAGTCCGGGCCCAGCGGGAGGGCCTAGGGACACCGGGGAGCTGTTTTTT. Protein: CASSPGPAGGPRDTGELFF.

Comment on this clonotype: The junction departs from the called germline gene at one end, perhaps through a read error. V usage is TRBV4-1 and J usage is TRBJ2-4; D might be TRBD2 (7 bases). This CDR3 region has 16 residues. The V gene's germline CDR1 is MGHRA and CDR2 YSYEKL. CDR3 protein: CASSQETSGGQNIQYF. The CDR3, as DNA: TGTGCCAGCAGCCAAGAGACCTCCGGGGGGCAAAACATTCAGTACTTC.

Points on this clonotype: This may be a read error, as it is one base from a much larger clone. The chain recombines TRBV20-1 with TRBJ2-1; D is ambiguous. V lost 2 bases and J lost 2, with 13 bases in between. CDR1 DFQATT and CDR2 SNEGSKA come from the germline V gene (reference sequence). This CDR3 has 15 amino acids. The CDR3 loop reads CSARQELSPYNEQFF. The CDR3 coding sequence is TGCAGTGCTAGACAGGAGTTGAGCCCCTACAATGAGCAGTTCTTC.

This clonotype was seen ten or more times. The chain combines TRBV6-1 with TRBJ2-7, with D possibly TRBD2 on 6 matching bases. CDR1 is MNHNS, CDR2 SASEGT, per germline. This CDR3 has 17 residues. Trimming pared 5 bases from V and 2 bases from J, leaving 22 bases between. Written as DNA, the CDR3 is TGTGCCAGCAGTCATGGGGGGTTTATAGGGTACCCCTACGAGCAGTACTTC. The encoded protein is CASSHGGFIGYPYEQYF.

This clonotype was seen at least ten times. One end of the junction does not line up with germline, which may come from a read error. V gene TRBV20-1 combines with J gene TRBJ1-1; no clear D. Per germline, CDR1 DFQATT and CDR2 SNEGSKA (reference sequence). This CDR3 is built from 11 residues. CDR3 protein: CSAGSYTEAFF. In DNA, the CDR3 is TGCAGTGCTGGGAGTTACACTGAAGCCTTCTTT.

This clonotype was recorded many times. A junction end diverges from the germline sequence, so it may reflect a read error. This chain joins TRBV2 and TRBJ1-5; D not resolved. The CDR3 has 12 residues. Per the germline V gene, CDR1 is SNHLY and CDR2 is FYNNEI. In DNA form, the CDR3 reads TGTGCCCGCAGTGATACGGGGCAGCCCCAGCATTTT. Protein sequence: CARSDTGQPQHF. Together with reference TRBV2 and TRBJ1-5, the CDR3 gives the full variable domain: EPEVTQTPSHQVTQMGQEVILRCVPISNHLYFYWYRQILGQKVEFLVSFYNNEISEKSEIFDDQFSVERPDGSNFTLKIRSTKLEDSAMYFCARSDTGQPQHFGDGTRLSIL.

This chain connects TRBV12-3 or TRBV12-4 to TRBJ2-3; possibly TRBD1 for D (5 bases). The J call may be faulty, since TRBJ1-5 better matches the DNA end. This CDR3 region has 16 residues. The CDR3 loop reads CASSLAPGVGADTQHF. CDR3 DNA sequence: TGTGCCAGCAGTTTAGCGCCGGGGGTTGGGGCAGATACGCAGCATTTT.

This clonotype was recorded a few times. The gene calls are TRBV19 and TRBJ2-7; D is undetermined. V gave up 5 bases and J gave up 4 bases, with 12 bases separating them. The germline gives CDR1 LNHDA, CDR2 SQIVND (reference sequence). This CDR3 contains 13 residues. The CDR3 spells CASSHGAGYEQYF. Here the CDR3 DNA reads TGTGCCAGTAGTCACGGCGCAGGTTACGAGCAGTACTTC.

There are many counts of this clonotype. The chain carries TRBV12-3 or TRBV12-4 and TRBJ2-5; D is ambiguous. CDR3 length: 12 amino acids. Trimming shortened V by 5 bases and J by 5 bases, and 9 bases separated the two germline ends. DNA of the CDR3: TGTGCCAGCAGTACGGTGGGGGAGACCCAGTACTTC. Amino acid sequence: CASSTVGETQYF.

Many counts were recorded for this clonotype. The chain has TRBV3-1 and TRBJ1-6; D might be TRBD1 (5 bases). This CDR3 is built from 14 residues. Germline V gives CDR1 LGHDT, CDR2 YNNKEL (reference sequence). V dropped 4 bases and J dropped 5 bases, with 9 bases sitting between them. The CDR3 nucleotides are TGTGCCAGCAGCCCAGGACAAAATAATTCACCCCTCCACTTT. Protein sequence: CASSPGQNNSPLHF.

This clonotype was found many times. This sequence joins TRBV28 and TRBJ1-2, with 9 bases that match TRBD1. Germline assignment: CDR1 MDHEN and CDR2 SYDVKM. This CDR3 comprises 15 residues. V shed 5 bases and J 3 bases; nucleotides not matched to a gene: 7. Here the CDR3 DNA reads TGTGCCAGCAGTCCTGGACAGGGGTGGGACTATGGCTACACCTTC. Its translation is CASSPGQGWDYGYTF.

This clonotype was seen many times. The rearrangement joins TRBV3-1 to TRBJ2-7; TRBD1 might be the D (5 bases). The V end lost 2 bases, the J end lost 2 bases, and 16 bases lay between the germline ends. CDR1 LGHDT and CDR2 YNNKEL come from the germline V gene (reference sequence). The CDR3 covers 16 residues. The CDR3 nucleotides read TGTGCCAGCAGCCAATTGACAGATCCTCTCGCCTACGAGCAGTACTTC. Translation gives CASSQLTDPLAYEQYF.

This clonotype appeared many times. The gene calls are TRBV5-1 and TRBJ2-1, with a weak D call TRBD2 (6 bases). V was cut by 4 bases and J by 0 bases, with 11 bases left in between. Germline V gives CDR1 SGHRS, CDR2 YFSETQ. CDR3 length equals 15 residues. Here the CDR3 reads CASSMGGGSYNEQFF. The CDR3 DNA follows: TGCGCCAGCAGCATGGGGGGAGGCTCCTACAATGAGCAGTTCTTC. The full variable domain, rest sourced from reference TRBV5-1 and TRBJ2-1, is KAGVTQTPRYLIKTRGQQVTLSCSPISGHRSVSWYQQTPGQGLQFLFEYFSETQRNKGNFPGRFSGRQFSNSRSEMNVSTLELGDSALYLCASSMGGGSYNEQFFGPGTRLTVL.

A few counts support this clonotype. CDR3 bases: TGTGCCAGCAGTTTCTGGGGGGTCTCTGGAAACACCATATATTTT. This gives the protein CASSFWGVSGNTIYF. The chain recombines TRBV12-3 or TRBV12-4 with TRBJ1-3, with D tentatively TRBD1 (5 bases). V was trimmed by 3 bases and J by 0 bases, leaving 9 bases between them. The CDR3 contains 15 residues.

This clonotype was seen many times. This chain uses TRBV28 with TRBJ2-6; maybe TRBD1 (6 bases). With 3 bases removed from V and 1 base from J, the gap between germline ends came to 16 bases. Per germline, CDR1 MDHEN and CDR2 SYDVKM. The CDR3 has 18 residues. CDR3 protein: CASSFGVSGVSGANVLTF. CDR3 bases: TGTGCCAGCAGTTTTGGGGTGTCAGGGGTTTCTGGGGCCAACGTCCTGACTTTC.

This clonotype was detected ten times or more. V gene TRBV2 combines with J gene TRBJ2-7; possibly TRBD2 for D (6 bases). Germline V gives CDR1 SNHLY, CDR2 FYNNEI. The CDR3 sequence is 13 residues long. V was shortened by 7 bases and J by 7 bases, with 17 bases between the two germline ends. The CDR3 protein is CASNRDLVGEQYF. The CDR3, as DNA: TGTGCCAGCAACCGGGACTTGGTGGGTGAGCAGTACTTC. Combining the CDR3 with reference TRBV2 and TRBJ2-7 gives the whole variable domain EPEVTQTPSHQVTQMGQEVILRCVPISNHLYFYWYRQILGQKVEFLVSFYNNEISEKSEIFDDQFSVERPDGSNFTLKIRSTKLEDSAMYFCASNRDLVGEQYFGPGTRLTVT.